The 31 T cell receptor beta chains below come from one sample, sequenced in a study of blood T cell repertoires in COVID-19. Sequencing was performed with immunoSEQ multiplex PCR; in TCRdb, only in-frame clones are kept and a portion is missing. The sample has about 360,000 clones, more than 85% seen once. Sequenced: peripheral blood. The receptors shown here come from a human donor in a cohort sampled during active COVID-19.

The V call is TRBV6-2 or TRBV6-3, the J call TRBJ2-3; 12 bases map to TRBD2. J was trimmed by 10 bases and V by 9 bases; bases with no gene match: 14. Germline CDR1 reads MNHEY; CDR2 reads SVGEGT. This CDR3 spans 15 amino acids. CDR3 coding DNA: TGTGCCAGTAACCCTGGGCTAGCGGGAGGGTTGGCGCAGTATTTT. Residues: CASNPGLAGGLAQYF.

This chain uses TRBV7-9 with TRBJ2-7, with 8 bases aligning to TRBD2. The CDR3 consists of 13 residues. The V segment lost 6 bases and the J segment 12 bases; nucleotides outside the gene matches: 13. Germline-derived CDR1 and CDR2 are SEHNR and FQNEAQ (reference sequence). The CDR3 coding sequence is TGTGCCAGCAGTCGAGTCCCATTAGCGGGGCTGTACTTC. Protein: CASSRVPLAGLYF.

V usage is TRBV4-1 and J usage is TRBJ1-2, with 8 bases that match TRBD1. This CDR3 comprises 18 residues. V was clipped by 1 base and J by 4 bases; unmatched bases: 14. Germline CDR1 reads MGHRA; CDR2 reads YSYEKL. The CDR3 DNA follows: TGCGCCAGCAGCCAAGTTAGCGGTCGGGGACAGGCGAGCTATGGCTACACCTTC. It specifies CASSQVSGRGQASYGYTF.

The chain combines TRBV4-1 with TRBJ2-7; the D gene is possibly TRBD1 (6 bases). Germline CDR1 reads MGHRA; CDR2 reads YSYEKL. The CDR3 is 15 amino acids. Trimming stripped 3 bases from V and 3 bases from J, with 15 bases between. The CDR3 spells CASSQGRQGHYEQYF. Here the CDR3 DNA reads TGCGCCAGCAGCCAGGGCCGGCAGGGGCACTACGAGCAGTACTTC.

The V and J genes are TRBV7-8 and TRBJ2-7; D might be TRBD1 (5 bases). The germline CDR1 and CDR2 sequences are SGHVS and FQNEAQ. V shed 5 bases and J shed 3 bases, with 11 bases lying between them. The CDR3 is 13 amino acids. The CDR3 DNA follows: TGTGCCAGCAGCCCGCAGGGTGACTACGAGCAGTACTTC. Its protein is CASSPQGDYEQYF.

The gene calls are TRBV9 and TRBJ2-3; tentatively, D is TRBD2 (5 bases). This CDR3 is 14 amino acids long. V was cut by 0 bases and J by 2 bases, with 7 bases left in between. The germline CDR1 and CDR2 sequences are SGDLS and YYNGEE. The CDR3 protein is CASSVGLTTDTQYF. The CDR3 DNA reads TGTGCCAGCAGCGTAGGACTAACCACAGATACGCAGTATTTT.

This clone was recorded only once. This could be a read error, since a much larger clone is one nucleotide away. The identical CDR3 is also encoded by other nucleotide sequences in the sample. V and J are TRBV30 and TRBJ1-2; 7 nucleotides agree with TRBD1. Trimming removed 0 bases from V and 3 bases from J; junction bases left unmatched: 1. Looked up from germline, CDR1 is GTSNPN and CDR2 is SVGIG (reference sequence). The CDR3 runs to 13 residues. CDR3 coding DNA: TGTGCCTGGAGTGTAGGGGGCGACTATGGCTACACCTTC. It yields the protein CAWSVGGDYGYTF.

In this sample, this clone turned up once. The V call is TRBV18, the J call TRBJ1-6, with TRBD1 identical over 7 bases. Trimming took 2 bases from V and 6 from J; bases not matched to a gene: 10. The germline V gene encodes CDR1 KGHSH and CDR2 LQKENI. This CDR3 spans 17 amino acids. CDR3 sequence reads: CASSPAGQNLINSPLHF. The CDR3 coding sequence is TGTGCCAGCTCACCAGCGGGACAGAATCTAATTAATTCACCCCTCCACTTT.

The rearrangement links TRBV14 to TRBJ2-3; D is undetermined. With 4 bases removed from V and 8 bases from J, the gap between germline ends came to 10 bases. This CDR3 has 12 amino acids. The germline gives CDR1 SGHDN, CDR2 FVKESK. CDR3 DNA sequence: TGTGCCAGCAGCCGTCTGTCGCGTACGCAGTATTTT. As protein: CASSRLSRTQYF.

This chain uses TRBV5-1 with TRBJ1-1; 9 positions agree with TRBD1. Losses at the gene ends were 3 bases for V and 10 bases for J; bases not matched to a gene: 1. The CDR3 runs 11 residues. Germline loops: CDR1 SGHRS, CDR2 YFSETQ. The DNA for the CDR3 is TGCGCCAGCAGCTCGACAGGGGGAGCTTTCTTT. Amino acid sequence: CASSSTGGAFF. The full variable domain, completed using reference TRBV5-1 and TRBJ1-1, is KAGVTQTPRYLIKTRGQQVTLSCSPISGHRSVSWYQQTPGQGLQFLFEYFSETQRNKGNFPGRFSGRQFSNSRSEMNVSTLELGDSALYLCASSSTGGAFFGQGTRLTVV.

This clone was found once. CDR3 bases: TGTGCCAGCAGTGAAGTTCGGGAAAGCGGCACTGAAGCTTTCTTT. It yields the protein CASSEVRESGTEAFF. This chain connects TRBV6-1 to TRBJ1-1; no clear D gene. Germline V gene lookup returns CDR1 MNHNS and CDR2 SASEGT. The ends were cut back, 1 base at V and 4 bases at J, with 13 bases in the middle. The CDR3 totals 15 residues.

This chain links TRBV7-3 with TRBJ1-2, with TRBD1 matching 10 bases. The CDR3 is made up of 13 amino acids. Germline CDR1 SGHTA, CDR2 FQGTGA. The V and J ends lost 5 bases and 7 bases, in that order; junction bases with no gene match: 4. CDR3 amino acids: CASSQTGGSGYTF. CDR3 bases: TGTGCCAGCAGCCAGACAGGGGGCTCTGGCTACACCTTC.

The chain couples TRBV4-1 to TRBJ2-7; 15 bases are shared with TRBD2. Losses at the gene ends were 3 bases for V and 2 bases for J; bases not matched to a gene: 14. Germline-derived CDR1 and CDR2 are MGHRA and YSYEKL. The CDR3 contains 20 residues. The CDR3 coding sequence is TGCGCCAGCAGCCATCCGAGGATCCCCGGACTAGCGGGAGGGACCTACGAGCAGTACTTC. Residues: CASSHPRIPGLAGGTYEQYF.

The V call is TRBV19, the J call TRBJ2-4; D may be TRBD2 (6 bases). The CDR3 is 12 residues long. Germline V gene lookup returns CDR1 LNHDA and CDR2 SQIVND (reference sequence). V lost 6 bases to trimming and J lost 6 bases, with 9 bases between them. The CDR3 nucleotides read TGTGCCAGTAGCGGGAGTGTAAACATTCAGTACTTC. Amino acid sequence: CASSGSVNIQYF.

The table lists this clone with a count of one. The V gene is TRBV27, the J gene TRBJ2-1, with 7 bases lining up with TRBD2. The germline V gene encodes CDR1 MNHEY and CDR2 SMNVEV (reference sequence). Trimming removed 7 bases from V and 9 bases from J; junction bases left unmatched: 12. The CDR3 contains 14 residues. CDR3 residues: CASTRRLADGEQFF. The CDR3 DNA reads as TGTGCCAGCACGAGGAGACTAGCCGATGGTGAGCAGTTCTTC.

The gene calls are TRBV19 and TRBJ1-4; no reliable D call. The CDR3 totals 13 residues. Germline V gene data show CDR1 as LNHDA and CDR2 as SQIVND (reference sequence). The V end lost 7 bases, the J end lost 11 bases, and 17 bases lay between the germline ends. The CDR3 protein is CASTPGPWAKLFF. In nucleotides, the CDR3 is TGTGCCAGTACCCCCGGCCCCTGGGCGAAACTGTTTTTT.

The J gene is TRBJ2-7, the V gene TRBV7-8; 7 bases align to TRBD2. The CDR3 has 14 residues. V lost 1 base to trimming and J lost 3 bases; unmatched junction nucleotides: 3. Germline values: CDR1 SGHVS, CDR2 FQNEAQ. In DNA form, the CDR3 reads TGTGCCAGCAGCTTAGATGGCGGGGGCTACGAGCAGTACTTC. Protein product: CASSLDGGGYEQYF.

V and J are TRBV4-1 and TRBJ1-2; D gene ambiguous. This CDR3 spans 13 amino acids. Per the germline V gene, CDR1 is MGHRA and CDR2 is YSYEKL. V shed 1 base and J shed 7 bases, with 10 bases lying between them. The CDR3 reads CASSQVRTSGYTF. As DNA, the CDR3 is TGCGCCAGCAGCCAAGTTAGGACTTCTGGCTACACCTTC.

This chain links TRBV4-1 with TRBJ2-5; TRBD2 matches at 9 bases. This CDR3 spans 18 amino acids. V lost 4 bases and J lost 7; bases outside the gene matches: 19. Germline lookup yields CDR1 MGHRA and CDR2 YSYEKL. Written as DNA, the CDR3 is TGCGCCAGCAGCCCACCCGGGTGGGCGGGGGGGCCATTAGGGACCCAGTACTTC. It codes for CASSPPGWAGGPLGTQYF.

The chain links TRBV2 to TRBJ2-1; D ambiguous. This CDR3 region has 14 residues. CDR1 is SNHLY and CDR2 is FYNNEI in the germline V gene. Trimming took off 4 bases at V and 3 bases at J, with 10 bases between the two ends. In DNA form, the CDR3 reads TGTGCCAGCAGTGGTTTTGGCAGCTACAATGAGCAGTTCTTC. The encoded protein is CASSGFGSYNEQFF.

The table lists this clone with a count of one. The chain links TRBV27 to TRBJ2-1; 7 positions agree with TRBD2. This CDR3 is 12 amino acids long. V lost 6 bases, J lost 9 bases, and 5 bases stayed unmatched. Germline values: CDR1 MNHEY, CDR2 SMNVEV (reference sequence). The CDR3 protein is CASRPREGEQFF. The CDR3 DNA reads as TGTGCCAGCAGACCCAGGGAGGGTGAGCAGTTCTTC.

The V and J genes are TRBV12-3 or TRBV12-4 and TRBJ2-1; no definite D call. This CDR3 comprises 13 residues. The ends were cut back, 6 bases at V and 4 bases at J, with 10 bases in the middle. This chain's CDR3 is CASRQSVYNEQFF. CDR3 coding DNA: TGTGCCAGCAGACAGTCTGTTTACAATGAGCAGTTCTTC.

With regard to this clone: Other nucleotide sequences from this sample produce the same CDR3. V is TRBV7-7 and J is TRBJ2-5, with D possibly matching TRBD2 (6 bases). The V gene lost 0 bases and the J gene lost 4 bases, with 6 bases spanning the gap. The CDR3 has 13 residues. CDR1 and CDR2 (germline): SSHAT, FNYEAQ (reference sequence). The DNA for the CDR3 is TGTGCCAGCAGCTTAGCGGGGGGAGAGACCCAGTACTTC. This codes for CASSLAGGETQYF.

This clone showed up just once. The chain employs TRBV11-1 and TRBJ2-5; D gene uncertain. The ends were cut back, 1 base at V and 4 bases at J, with 7 bases in the middle. Looked up from germline, CDR1 is SGHAT and CDR2 is FQDESV (reference sequence). The CDR3 length is 13 residues. The CDR3 reads CASSLGLRETQYF. The CDR3 coding sequence is TGTGCCAGCAGCTTAGGATTGAGAGAGACCCAGTACTTC.

V gene TRBV5-1 combines with J gene TRBJ2-1; D is unresolved. V lost 4 bases and J lost 5, with 13 bases in between. This CDR3 has 14 residues. The germline V gene encodes CDR1 SGHRS and CDR2 YFSETQ. The CDR3 region is CASSTQVGDNEQFF. The CDR3 DNA reads as TGCGCCAGCAGCACCCAAGTCGGTGACAATGAGCAGTTCTTC.

The rearrangement joins TRBV6-1 to TRBJ2-3, with D possibly TRBD1 on 6 matching bases. Trimming removed 1 base at V and 14 bases at J, with 31 bases between. This CDR3 contains 18 residues. Looked up from germline, CDR1 is MNHNS and CDR2 is SASEGT. CDR3 nucleotides: TGTGCCAGCAGTGAAGGCGTTGGAATACAGGACAGCCGGGCTTTGGGGTATTTT. This translates into CASSEGVGIQDSRALGYF.

This sequence joins TRBV11-2 and TRBJ1-2; D gene ambiguous. Trimming pared 5 bases from V and 5 bases from J, leaving 15 bases between. Germline-derived CDR1 and CDR2 are SGHAT and FQNNGV. The CDR3 totals 14 residues. The CDR3 DNA follows: TGTGCCAGCAGCCCATTTCTGAGCCTATATGGCTACACCTTC. Translating it yields CASSPFLSLYGYTF.

This clone was observed once. The chain combines TRBV6-2 or TRBV6-3 with TRBJ2-5; D might be TRBD2 (5 bases). This CDR3 is built from 15 residues. The germline V gene has CDR1 MNHEY and CDR2 SVGEGT. V was pared by 1 base and J by 1 base, with 10 bases between. The CDR3 is CASSYYGMAQETQYF. CDR3 nucleotide sequence: TGTGCCAGCAGTTACTACGGGATGGCCCAAGAGACCCAGTACTTC.

The chain carries TRBV2 and TRBJ2-5, with a weak D call TRBD2 (6 bases). Germline values: CDR1 SNHLY, CDR2 FYNNEI. The germline V and J ends were trimmed by 4 bases and 5 bases, with 17 bases remaining between them. The CDR3 consists of 15 residues. CDR3 region: CASSGLGGPRETQYF. The CDR3 coding sequence is TGTGCCAGCAGTGGTTTGGGGGGACCCCGGGAGACCCAGTACTTC.

This clone has a handful of counts. The rearrangement joins TRBV19 to TRBJ1-5; 10 positions match TRBD1. V lost 1 base to trimming and J lost 9 bases; unmatched junction nucleotides: 9. CDR1 and CDR2 from the germline V gene are LNHDA and SQIVND (reference sequence). This CDR3 is 16 amino acids long. The CDR3 nucleotides are TGTGCCAGTAGTATAGGAGACAGGGGGCCGTCTGGGCCCCAGCATTTT. Translating gives CASSIGDRGPSGPQHF.

The chain is built from TRBV27 and TRBJ2-7, with TRBD1 matching over 9 bases. V gave up 6 bases and J gave up 3 bases; unmatched junction bases: 12. This CDR3 comprises 16 residues. Germline V gene lookup returns CDR1 MNHEY and CDR2 SMNVEV (reference sequence). DNA of the CDR3: TGTGCCAGCAGGAATAGACCGGGACAGGGCGACTACGAGCAGTACTTC. Protein product: CASRNRPGQGDYEQYF.